Presented here are 14 T cell receptor beta chains from one specimen sequenced in a study of high-grade serous ovarian cancer treatment subgroups. Sequencing was performed with immunoSEQ multiplex PCR; in TCRdb, only in-frame clones are kept and a portion is missing. The sample lists about 16,000 clones; approximately 71% were seen once. The tumor samples were collected prior to definitive surgery or chemotherapy. The sequencing input was tumor tissue. The receptors shown here come from a human donor with high-grade serous ovarian cancer.

This clone is classed as medium-sized. The chain recombines TRBV28 with TRBJ1-1; weak D call: TRBD1 (6 bases). Germline CDR1 and CDR2: MDHEN and SYDVKM. The CDR3 contains 15 residues. Trimming left V 1 base short and J 0 bases short, with 9 bases between. The CDR3 protein is CASSLLGGLNTEAFF. CDR3 sequence (DNA): TGTGCCAGCAGTTTATTGGGGGGGCTGAACACTGAAGCTTTCTTT.

J is TRBJ2-5 and V is TRBV7-9; TRBD1 matches 10 bases. J lost 5 bases, V lost 5 bases, and 5 bases had no gene match. Germline CDR1 reads SEHNR; CDR2 reads FQNEAQ (reference sequence). This CDR3 comprises 14 residues. The CDR3 sequence is CASSLGQGKETQYF. CDR3 DNA sequence: TGTGCCAGCAGCCTGGGACAGGGGAAGGAGACCCAGTACTTC.

This clone was observed a handful of times. The V gene is TRBV27, the J gene TRBJ2-1; the D gene is possibly TRBD2 (6 bases). Germline values: CDR1 MNHEY, CDR2 SMNVEV (reference sequence). The ends were cut back, 2 bases at V and 0 bases at J, with 8 bases in the middle. CDR3 size: 15 residues. The CDR3 DNA sequence: TGTGCCAGCAGTTTAGGGGGGAGCTCCTACAATGAGCAGTTCTTC. It codes for CASSLGGSSYNEQFF.

J is TRBJ2-3 and V is TRBV4-3; 7 bases agree with TRBD1. The germline V gene has CDR1 LGHNA and CDR2 YSLEER. V shed 5 bases, J shed 1 base, and the junction held 3 bases outside the gene matches. This CDR3 has 14 amino acids. CDR3 loop: CASSSGTGTDTQYF. Written as DNA, the CDR3 is TGCGCCAGCAGCTCAGGGACAGGCACAGATACGCAGTATTTT.

On this clone: This CDR3 is also generated by other DNA sequences in the sample. The chain carries TRBV5-1 and TRBJ1-6, with unresolved D. The germline gives CDR1 SGHRS, CDR2 YFSETQ. With 4 bases removed from V and 5 bases from J, the gap between germline ends came to 7 bases. The CDR3 has 13 amino acids. CDR3 loop: CASSTDNNSPLHF. CDR3 nucleotides: TGCGCCAGCAGCACAGATAATAATTCACCCCTCCACTTT.

The gene calls are TRBV27 and TRBJ1-6; TRBD1 aligns across 7 bases. Germline loops: CDR1 MNHEY, CDR2 SMNVEV (reference sequence). J gave up 2 bases and V 5 bases, and 12 bases lay outside the gene matches. There are 18 residues in the CDR3. CDR3 nucleotides: TGTGCCAGCAGTACCTTCTCCTCGACAGGGACCTATAATTCACCCCTCCACTTT. Translated: CASSTFSSTGTYNSPLHF.

J is TRBJ1-2 and V is TRBV29-1; D may be TRBD1 (6 bases). Per germline, CDR1 SQVTM and CDR2 ANQGSEA. The germline V and J ends were trimmed by 6 bases and 4 bases, with 18 bases remaining between them. The CDR3 is 14 amino acids. DNA for the CDR3: TGCAGCGTACCCGACCCGGGGGCAGGCTATGGCTACACCTTC. It specifies CSVPDPGAGYGYTF.

The gene calls are TRBV6-5 and TRBJ1-6; D may be TRBD1 (5 bases). Germline V gene data show CDR1 as MNHEY and CDR2 as SVGAGI. This CDR3 spans 14 amino acids. Trimming took off 5 bases at V and 5 bases at J, with 10 bases between the two ends. In DNA form, the CDR3 reads TGTGCCAGCAGTAGACAGCGGGATAATTCACCCCTCCACTTT. This gives the protein CASSRQRDNSPLHF.

V is TRBV11-2 and J is TRBJ2-7; D gene unclear. Germline V gene lookup returns CDR1 SGHAT and CDR2 FQNNGV. V was clipped by 5 bases and J by 5 bases, with 10 bases between them. This CDR3 has 12 residues. CDR3 in amino acids: CASSKVMDEQYF. CDR3 DNA: TGTGCCAGCAGCAAAGTCATGGACGAGCAGTACTTC.

The V call is TRBV7-3, the J call TRBJ2-3; 8 nucleotides line up with TRBD2. This CDR3 is 15 amino acids long. Trimming took 5 bases from V and 3 from J; bases not matched to a gene: 7. Germline V gives CDR1 SGHTA, CDR2 FQGTGA. CDR3 protein: CASSEGLGATDTQYF. For the CDR3, the DNA is TGTGCCAGCAGCGAGGGACTAGGGGCAACAGATACGCAGTATTTT.

This chain links TRBV29-1 with TRBJ2-5, with D possibly matching TRBD1 (6 bases). Germline CDR1 and CDR2: SQVTM and ANQGSEA. V was pared by 5 bases and J by 2 bases, with 9 bases between. The CDR3 runs 12 residues. As DNA, the CDR3 is TGCAGCGTTCAAGGGACACAAGAGACCCAGTACTTC. Protein product: CSVQGTQETQYF.

The CDR3: CASSLGAGMGDEQFF. The CDR3 region has the DNA TGTGCCAGCAGCTTAGGGGCCGGGATGGGCGATGAGCAGTTCTTC. This rearrangement joins TRBV11-2 to TRBJ2-1, with D possibly matching TRBD2 (5 bases). The CDR3 length is 15 residues. V was clipped by 1 base and J by 8 bases, with 15 bases between them. The V gene's germline CDR1 is SGHAT and CDR2 FQNNGV.

This clone was seen a few times. This CDR3 reads CASSQHRSGLPSNQPQHF. CDR3 nucleotides: TGTGCCAGCAGCCAACACCGCTCAGGGTTGCCCAGCAATCAGCCCCAGCATTTT. The chain links TRBV16 to TRBJ1-5; TRBD1 might be the D (5 bases). V was shortened by 2 bases and J by 1 base, with 18 bases between the two germline ends. Germline CDR1 is KGHSY and CDR2 is FQNENV. The CDR3 has 18 amino acids. The complete variable domain, with remaining parts taken from reference TRBV16 and TRBJ1-5, reads GEEVAQTPKHLVRGEGQKAKLYCAPIKGHSYVFWYQQVLKNEFKFLISFQNENVFDETGMPKERFSAKCLPNSPCSLEIQATKLEDSAVYFCASSQHRSGLPSNQPQHFGDGTRLSIL.

The CDR3 DNA is TGTGCCAGCAGGACACGGGGCAACACCTACGAGCAGTACTTC. It specifies CASRTRGNTYEQYF. This chain links TRBV6-5 with TRBJ2-7, with D tentatively TRBD1 or TRBD2 (5 bases each). Trimming shortened V by 6 bases and J by 2 bases, and 14 bases separated the two germline ends. There are 14 residues in the CDR3. Germline V gene sequence: CDR1 MNHEY, CDR2 SVGAGI.